This is a list of T cell receptor beta chains from one sample in a study of blood T cell repertoires in COVID-19. This table comes from immunoSEQ multiplex PCR, and its TCRdb copy is limited to in-frame clones, with some not included. The data contain roughly 70,000 clones, 80% of them singletons. Specimen: peripheral blood. These TCRs come from a man aged 65 to 85 who had recovered from COVID-19. Each CDR3 is given with its conserved first and last residue. Each record gives: J gene, V gene, CDR3 protein.

TRBJ2-1 | TRBV5-8 | CASRKGAGNEQFF
TRBJ2-3 | TRBV10-3 | CAIRATGFHLDTQYF
TRBJ1-2 | TRBV2 | CASSEEGARGYGYTF
TRBJ2-2 | TRBV7-9 | CASRKTGYGTGELFF
TRBJ2-3 | TRBV5-6 | CASRARGGTDTQYF
TRBJ1-5 | TRBV5-5 | CASSLGQGTAQPQHF
TRBJ1-5 | TRBV10-3 | CAISEAGQGSVQPQHF
TRBJ1-2 | TRBV29-1 | CSVESSDRSWNGYTF
TRBJ2-1 | TRBV18 | CASSPNNEQFF
TRBJ1-1 | TRBV4-1 | CASSRGTGDPEAFF
TRBJ1-4 | TRBV9 | CASSVFGGTNEKLFF
TRBJ2-7 | TRBV5-6 | CASSWTSAPAYEQYF
TRBJ1-1 | TRBV7-9 | CASSRGFEAFF
TRBJ1-4 | TRBV19 | CASSPRTGGNEKLFF
TRBJ2-7 | TRBV18 | CASSPPSSSYEQYF
TRBJ1-2 | TRBV12-3/TRBV12-4 | CASRKTGGDGYTF
TRBJ2-7 | TRBV28 | CASTWGGVTSYEQYF
TRBJ1-3 | TRBV4-2 | CASSPYFRDNGNTIYF
TRBJ2-7 | TRBV5-4 | CASSLERQGGGYEQYF
TRBJ1-1 | TRBV19 | CASSGQHSPNTEAFF
TRBJ2-1 | TRBV2 | CATGAGEYYNEQFF
TRBJ2-1 | TRBV7-8 | CAAASGSASYNEQFF
TRBJ1-4 | TRBV9 | CASSALDGEGEKLFF
TRBJ2-2 | TRBV6-6 | CASSYAGPNTGELFF
TRBJ2-7 | TRBV28 | CASSYGGSSSYEQYF
TRBJ2-4 | TRBV9 | CASSAERRTSGAPIQYF
TRBJ1-2 | TRBV11-2 | CASSPGQGVYGYTF
TRBJ1-4 | TRBV11-2 | CASSQSIREKLFF
TRBJ1-4 | TRBV7-2 | CASSPGGTNEKLFF
TRBJ2-2 | TRBV7-9 | CASSSLAGGYTGELFF
TRBJ2-1 | TRBV27 | CASSLLNRENEQFF
TRBJ1-6 | TRBV10-3 | CAITGEANSPLHF
TRBJ2-1 | TRBV10-1 | CASSEDKGTSGRVLFF
TRBJ1-6 | TRBV4-2 | CASSLQPGTTGSSYNSPLHF
TRBJ1-2 | TRBV6-5 | CASSLGQGFYGYTF
TRBJ1-3 | TRBV9 | CASSDISPGQDQGNTIYF
TRBJ2-7 | TRBV2 | CASIPGQGIYEQYF
TRBJ2-5 | TRBV3-1/TRBV3-2 | CASSLQTSGDSETQYF
TRBJ2-3 | TRBV27 | CASTPRDSPTDTQYF
TRBJ2-5 | TRBV9 | CASSTSGSGEETQYF
TRBJ1-2 | TRBV7-2 | CASSFTTGGQGYTF
TRBJ2-3 | TRBV3-1/TRBV3-2 | CASSPRQGTDTQYF
TRBJ2-1 | TRBV5-6 | CASSALAGGPFNEQFF
TRBJ2-7 | TRBV28 | CASSPSPNPGSEQYF
TRBJ2-7 | TRBV28 | CASTWETAWYF
TRBJ1-1 | TRBV30 | CAWSRDENTEAFF
TRBJ2-7 | TRBV7-2 | CASNPLRVYEQYF
TRBJ2-6 | TRBV19 | CASNRAGGFTGANVLTF
TRBJ2-1 | TRBV5-6 | CASSLGVREQFF
TRBJ2-1 | TRBV5-1 | CASSLGSGGSSYNEQFF
TRBJ2-2 | TRBV5-1 | CASSPGLGRELFF
TRBJ1-1 | TRBV4-1 | CASSQGQGARTEAFF